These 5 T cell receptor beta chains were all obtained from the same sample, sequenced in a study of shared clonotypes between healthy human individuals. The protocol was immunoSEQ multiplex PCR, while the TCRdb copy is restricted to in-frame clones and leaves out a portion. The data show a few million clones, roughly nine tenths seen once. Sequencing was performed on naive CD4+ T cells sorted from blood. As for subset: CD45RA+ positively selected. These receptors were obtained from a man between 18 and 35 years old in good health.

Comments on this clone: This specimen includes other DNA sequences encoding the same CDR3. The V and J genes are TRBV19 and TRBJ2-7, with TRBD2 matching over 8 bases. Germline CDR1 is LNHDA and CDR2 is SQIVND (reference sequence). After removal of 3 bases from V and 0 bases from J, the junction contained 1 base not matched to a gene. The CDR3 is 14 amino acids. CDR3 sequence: CASSMAGGSYEQYF. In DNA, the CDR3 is TGTGCCAGTAGTATGGCGGGGGGCTCCTACGAGCAGTACTTC.

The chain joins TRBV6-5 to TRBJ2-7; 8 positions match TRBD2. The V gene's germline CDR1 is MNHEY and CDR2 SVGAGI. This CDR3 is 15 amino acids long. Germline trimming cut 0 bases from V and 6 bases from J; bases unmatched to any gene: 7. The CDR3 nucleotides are TGTGCCAGCAGTTACTCTCGCCGGGGGGGGCCCGAGCAGTACTTC. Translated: CASSYSRRGGPEQYF.

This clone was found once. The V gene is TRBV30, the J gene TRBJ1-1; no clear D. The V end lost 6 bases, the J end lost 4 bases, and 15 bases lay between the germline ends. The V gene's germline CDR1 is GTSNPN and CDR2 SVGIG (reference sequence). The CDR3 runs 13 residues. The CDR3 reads CACRVGTRTEAFF. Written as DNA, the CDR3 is TGTGCCTGCCGGGTGGGTACGCGCACTGAAGCTTTCTTT.

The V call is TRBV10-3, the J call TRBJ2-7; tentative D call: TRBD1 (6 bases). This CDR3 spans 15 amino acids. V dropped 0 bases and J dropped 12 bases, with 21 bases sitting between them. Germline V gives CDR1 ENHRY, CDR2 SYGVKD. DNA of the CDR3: TGTGCCATCAGTGAGTCACCAAAGACAGGTAGCCAGGCGTACTTC. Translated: CAISESPKTGSQAYF.

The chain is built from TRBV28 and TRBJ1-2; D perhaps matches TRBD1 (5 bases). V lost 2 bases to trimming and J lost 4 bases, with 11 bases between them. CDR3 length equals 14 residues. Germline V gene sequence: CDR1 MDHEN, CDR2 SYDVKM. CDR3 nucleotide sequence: TGTGCCAGCAGTTTACGTGACAGTGGCTATGGCTACACCTTC. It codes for CASSLRDSGYGYTF.